A single sample is the source of the 17 T cell receptor beta chains below, sequenced in a study of cytomegalovirus exposure and HLA in healthy donors. The PCR contained 60 Vbeta and 13 Jbeta primers. The data were produced by immunoSEQ multiplex PCR, yet TCRdb's version contains in-frame clones alone and is incomplete. In the table there are under 200,000 clones, roughly 84% of which are singletons. The sample was PBMCs. Receptors originate from a boy between 10 and 17 years old in good health and CMV-seronegative.

Only a few counts were recorded for this clone. V usage is TRBV30 and J usage is TRBJ2-7; D uncertain. This CDR3 is 12 amino acids long. CDR1 GTSNPN and CDR2 SVGIG come from the germline V gene (reference sequence). The V end was cut by 0 bases, the J end by 0 bases, with 3 bases between. CDR3 DNA: TGTGCCTGGAGTGTTAGCTCCTACGAGCAGTACTTC. Encoded protein: CAWSVSSYEQYF. Using reference TRBV30 and TRBJ2-7 for the parts outside the CDR3, the full variable domain is SQTIHQWPATLVQPVGSPLSLECTVEGTSNPNLYWYRQAAGRGLQLLFYSVGIGQISSEVPQNLSASRPQDRQFILSSKKLLLSDSGFYLCAWSVSSYEQYFGPGTRLTVT.

The V and J genes are TRBV18 and TRBJ1-2; D not certain. V lost 3 bases and J 0 bases, leaving 8 bases between the germline ends. CDR1 and CDR2 (germline): KGHSH, LQKENI. This CDR3 contains 14 residues. The CDR3: CASSPSRANYGYTF. CDR3 DNA: TGTGCCAGCTCACCCTCCCGAGCTAACTATGGCTACACCTTC.

The chain joins TRBV7-2 to TRBJ1-2, with D possibly matching TRBD1 (5 bases). Germline V gene lookup returns CDR1 SGHTA and CDR2 FQGNSA. This CDR3 is built from 16 residues. Trimming removed 5 bases at V and 4 bases at J, with 20 bases between. CDR3 in amino acids: CASSVQTGITSYGYTF. For the CDR3, the DNA is TGTGCCAGCAGCGTACAAACAGGAATCACCTCCTATGGCTACACCTTC. Supplemented by reference TRBV7-2 and TRBJ1-2, the full variable domain reads GAGVSQSPSNKVTEKGKDVELRCDPISGHTALYWYRQSLGQGLEFLIYFQGNSAPDKSGLPSDRFSAERTGGSVSTLTIQRTQQEDSAVYLCASSVQTGITSYGYTFGSGTRLTVV.

This rearrangement joins TRBV27 to TRBJ2-7; TRBD2 matches 10 bases. Trimming removed 5 bases from V and 5 bases from J; junction bases left unmatched: 9. The CDR3 spans 15 residues. The germline V gene has CDR1 MNHEY and CDR2 SMNVEV (reference sequence). CDR3 sequence (DNA): TGTGCCAGCAGTATCACTAGCGGGATAAGCCACGAGCAGTACTTC. Its protein is CASSITSGISHEQYF.

V and J are TRBV7-9 and TRBJ1-1; D might be TRBD1 (6 bases). The CDR3 has 13 amino acids. The V end was cut by 5 bases, the J end by 3 bases, with 10 bases between. Germline loops: CDR1 SEHNR, CDR2 FQNEAQ (reference sequence). The CDR3 nucleotides are TGTGCCAGCAGCGGAGGGGGGGACACTGAAGCTTTCTTT. Protein sequence: CASSGGGDTEAFF.

This rearrangement joins TRBV5-4 to TRBJ2-5, with 15 positions matching TRBD2. The CDR3 has 18 residues. Per germline, CDR1 SGHNT and CDR2 YYREEE (reference sequence). After removal of 4 bases from V and 7 bases from J, the junction contained 14 bases not matched to a gene. The CDR3, as DNA: TGTGCCAGCAGCATAGGGACTAGCGGGGGGAGTATTTCTAGGACCCAGTACTTC. Translated, it gives CASSIGTSGGSISRTQYF.

The chain employs TRBV5-1 and TRBJ2-7; 7 nucleotides align to TRBD1. This CDR3 has 14 amino acids. Germline V gene data show CDR1 as SGHRS and CDR2 as YFSETQ. Unmatched junction bases numbered 3, after V lost 3 bases and J lost 0 bases. The DNA for the CDR3 is TGCGCCAGCAGCTCATGGGACAGCTCCTACGAGCAGTACTTC. Residues: CASSSWDSSYEQYF.

This clone was counted a few times. The CDR3 here is CASSRVVPYEQYF. CDR3 bases: TGTGCCAGCTCACGAGTCGTTCCCTACGAGCAGTACTTC. The V call is TRBV18, the J call TRBJ2-7, with unresolved D. CDR1 is KGHSH and CDR2 is LQKENI in the germline V gene. The V end lost 4 bases, the J end lost 2 bases, and 9 bases lay between the germline ends. This CDR3 is built from 13 residues.

V usage is TRBV7-9 and J usage is TRBJ2-2; TRBD2 matches 7 bases. V gave up 4 bases and J gave up 6 bases; unmatched junction bases: 11. The CDR3 contains 16 residues. CDR1 and CDR2 (germline): SEHNR, FQNEAQ (reference sequence). CDR3 sequence (DNA): TGTGCCAGCAGCTCGAGTCGGCGGGAGACCCCCGGGGAGCTGTTTTTT. Residues: CASSSSRRETPGELFF. Based on the CDR3 plus reference TRBV7-9 and TRBJ2-2, the full variable domain is DTGVSQNPRHKITKRGQNVTFRCDPISEHNRLYWYRQTLGQGPEFLTYFQNEAQLEKSRLLSDRFSAERPKGSFSTLEIQRTEQGDSAMYLCASSSSRRETPGELFFGEGSRLTVL.

The chain combines TRBV10-1 with TRBJ1-5, with 9 bases that match TRBD1. The CDR3 is 19 amino acids. The germline gives CDR1 WNHNN, CDR2 SYGVQD (reference sequence). The V gene end was trimmed by 7 bases and the J gene end by 1 base; junction bases not matched to a gene: 17. CDR3 amino acids: CASIVRLTTGGKSNQPQHF. CDR3 DNA sequence: TGCGCCAGCATAGTACGGCTGACCACAGGGGGCAAAAGCAATCAGCCCCAGCATTTT.

The chain has TRBV2 and TRBJ1-1; 8 bases align to TRBD1. This CDR3 spans 16 amino acids. Germline CDR1 reads SNHLY; CDR2 reads FYNNEI. V was pared by 6 bases and J by 5 bases, with 14 bases of the junction left unmatched. The CDR3 coding sequence is TGTGCCAGCAGGGTGGACAGACAGGGGTGGGGGACTGAAGCTTTCTTT. This codes for CASRVDRQGWGTEAFF.

The genes are TRBV6-1 and TRBJ1-5; D call uncertain. CDR3 size: 15 residues. From germline, CDR1 is MNHNS and CDR2 SASEGT. Trimming took off 1 base at V and 7 bases at J, with 14 bases between the two ends. The CDR3 region has the DNA TGTGCCAGCAGTGAAGGTGAATATTGGAGCCAGCCCCAGCATTTT. Protein: CASSEGEYWSQPQHF.

V gene TRBV5-4 combines with J gene TRBJ2-1; 12 positions match TRBD2. The germline CDR1 and CDR2 sequences are SGHNT and YYREEE (reference sequence). The V gene end was trimmed by 3 bases and the J gene end by 0 bases; junction bases not matched to a gene: 7. The CDR3 extends over 18 amino acids. CDR3: CASSSGLAGFGSYNEQFF. In DNA, the CDR3 is TGTGCCAGCAGCTCGGGACTAGCGGGCTTTGGCTCCTACAATGAGCAGTTCTTC.

The V call is TRBV9, the J call TRBJ2-7; 9 positions agree with TRBD1. Germline V CDR1 and CDR2: SGDLS, YYNGEE. Trimming cost V 3 bases and J 4 bases; bases outside gene matches: 11. This CDR3 is built from 16 residues. The CDR3 is CASSAYLGTGIYEQYF. CDR3 DNA: TGTGCCAGCAGCGCCTACCTAGGGACAGGGATTTACGAGCAGTACTTC.

The V call is TRBV25-1, the J call TRBJ2-2, with 8 bases that match TRBD1. Germline V CDR1 and CDR2: MGHDK, SYGVNS. V shed 6 bases, J shed 2 bases, and the junction held 8 bases outside the gene matches. The CDR3 extends over 16 amino acids. CDR3 DNA: TGTGCCAGCAGCGACCCTGACAGGGGAAACACCGGGGAGCTGTTTTTT. Translation: CASSDPDRGNTGELFF.

Here the CDR3 DNA reads TGTGCCACCCGGCCCAGCGGAGGACAAGAGACCCAGTACTTC. Amino acids: CATRPSGGQETQYF. The rearrangement uses TRBV10-3 and TRBJ2-5; tentative D call: TRBD2 (5 bases). Per germline, CDR1 ENHRY and CDR2 SYGVKD. Trimming cost V 10 bases and J 2 bases, with 17 bases left between them. The CDR3 runs 14 residues.

This clone was recorded only once. This chain connects TRBV5-5 to TRBJ1-1; 7 bases map to TRBD1. The CDR3 has 18 amino acids. The germline CDR1 and CDR2 sequences are SGHKS and YYEKEE (reference sequence). V shed 3 bases and J 1 base; nucleotides not matched to a gene: 15. The CDR3 sequence is CASSWGIRGWSPNTEAFF. The CDR3 coding sequence is TGTGCCAGCAGCTGGGGTATCAGGGGGTGGTCCCCGAACACTGAAGCTTTCTTT. Together with reference TRBV5-5 and TRBJ1-1, the CDR3 gives the full variable domain: DAGVTQSPTHLIKTRGQQVTLRCSPISGHKSVSWYQQVLGQGPQFIFQYYEKEERGRGNFPDRFSARQFPNYSSELNVNALLLGDSALYLCASSWGIRGWSPNTEAFFGQGTRLTVV.